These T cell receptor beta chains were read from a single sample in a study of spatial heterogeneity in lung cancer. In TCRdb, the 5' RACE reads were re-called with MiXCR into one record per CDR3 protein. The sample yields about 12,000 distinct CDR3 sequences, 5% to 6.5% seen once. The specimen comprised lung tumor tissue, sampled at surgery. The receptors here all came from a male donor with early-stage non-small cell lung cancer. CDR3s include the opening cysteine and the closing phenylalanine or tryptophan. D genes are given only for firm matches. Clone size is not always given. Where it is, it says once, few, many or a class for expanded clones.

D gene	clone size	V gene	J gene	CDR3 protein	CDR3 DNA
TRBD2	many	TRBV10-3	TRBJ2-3	CATGAWTSGESTDTQYF	TGTGCCACCGGGGCGTGGACTAGCGGGGAGAGCACAGATACGCAGTATTTT
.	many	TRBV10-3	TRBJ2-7	CAISESTYEQYF	TGTGCCATCAGTGAGTCCACCTACGAGCAGTACTTC
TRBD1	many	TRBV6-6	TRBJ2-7	CASRSQTGGNYEQYF	TGTGCCAGCAGATCCCAAACAGGGGGGAATTACGAGCAGTACTTC
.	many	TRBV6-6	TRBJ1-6	CASSSSERSPLHF	TGTGCCAGCAGTAGCAGTGAGCGTTCACCCCTCCACTTT
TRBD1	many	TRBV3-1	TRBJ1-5	CASSRRGQSQPQHF	TGTGCCAGCAGCCGAAGGGGACAGAGTCAGCCCCAGCATTTT
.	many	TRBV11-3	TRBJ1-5	CASSSASRFSNQPQHF	TGTGCCAGCAGCTCCGCTTCGAGGTTTAGCAATCAGCCCCAGCATTTT
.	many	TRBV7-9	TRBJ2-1	CASSHKTGSSYNEQFF	TGTGCCAGCAGCCATAAAACAGGGAGCTCCTACAATGAGCAGTTCTTC
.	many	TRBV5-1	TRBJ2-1	CASSLSTSEGGEQFF	TGCGCCAGCAGCTTGAGCACCAGCGAGGGGGGTGAGCAGTTCTTC
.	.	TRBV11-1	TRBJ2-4	CASQRGNLAKNIQYF	TGTGCCAGCCAAAGGGGTAATCTGGCCAAAAACATTCAGTACTTC
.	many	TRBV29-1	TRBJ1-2	CSVFKGGSYGYTF	TGCAGCGTTTTCAAGGGAGGGTCCTATGGCTACACCTTC
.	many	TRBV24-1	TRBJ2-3	CATSDGRGDTQYF	TGTGCCACCAGTGATGGGCGGGGAGATACGCAGTATTTT
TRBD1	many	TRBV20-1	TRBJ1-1	CSARTGGPGNTEAFF	TGCAGTGCGCGGACAGGGGGTCCCGGTAACACTGAAGCTTTCTTT
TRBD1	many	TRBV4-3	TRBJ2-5	CASSQDMRGRKETQYF	TGCGCCAGCAGCCAAGATATGAGGGGGCGTAAAGAGACCCAGTACTTC
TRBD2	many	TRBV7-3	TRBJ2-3	CASSPRTSGGLDTQYF	TGTGCCAGCAGCCCACGGACTAGCGGGGGGTTGGATACGCAGTATTTT
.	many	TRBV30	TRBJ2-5	CAWSGGTQYF	TGTGCCTGGAGTGGGGGGACCCAGTACTTC
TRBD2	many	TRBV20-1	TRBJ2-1	CSARDPGGSYNEQFF	TGCAGTGCTAGAGATCCGGGAGGCTCCTACAATGAGCAGTTCTTC
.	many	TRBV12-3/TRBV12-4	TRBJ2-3	CASSFVGRTDTQYF	TGTGCCAGCAGTTTCGTGGGGAGGACCGATACGCAGTATTTT
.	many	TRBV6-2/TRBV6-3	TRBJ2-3	CASSYGGGRADTQYF	TGTGCCAGCAGTTACGGTGGGGGGCGCGCAGATACGCAGTATTTT
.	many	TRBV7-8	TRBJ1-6	CASSRTGRARDSPLHF	TGTGCCAGCAGCCGAACCGGACGGGCACGCGACTCACCCCTCCACTTT
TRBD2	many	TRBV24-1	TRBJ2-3	CATSGVTSGGTDTQYF	TGTGCCACCAGTGGGGTGACTAGCGGAGGCACAGATACGCAGTATTTT
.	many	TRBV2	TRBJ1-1	CASIGGWTEAFF	TGTGCCAGCATTGGGGGCTGGACTGAAGCTTTCTTT
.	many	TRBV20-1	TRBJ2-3	CSASGPHTDTQYF	TGCAGTGCTAGTGGGCCTCACACAGATACGCAGTATTTT
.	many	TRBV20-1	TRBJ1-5	CSASSEGSNQPQHF	TGCAGTGCTAGCTCCGAGGGCAGCAATCAGCCCCAGCATTTT
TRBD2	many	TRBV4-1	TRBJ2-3	CASSQSPGLAGVADTQYF	TGCGCCAGCAGCCAGTCCCCAGGACTAGCGGGAGTTGCAGATACGCAGTATTTT
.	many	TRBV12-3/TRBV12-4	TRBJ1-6	CASSQENSPLHF	TGTGCCAGCAGTCAAGAAAATTCACCCCTCCACTTT
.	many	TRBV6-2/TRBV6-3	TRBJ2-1	CASSWGHRDEQFF	TGTGCCAGCAGTTGGGGCCATCGGGATGAGCAGTTCTTC
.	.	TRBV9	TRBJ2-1	CASSPTPSSYNEQFF	TGTGCCAGCAGCCCGACTCCAAGCTCCTACAATGAGCAGTTCTTC
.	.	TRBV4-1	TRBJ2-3	CASSQEGGGMSTDTQYF	TGCGCCAGCAGCCAAGAAGGAGGGGGCATGAGCACAGATACGCAGTATTTT
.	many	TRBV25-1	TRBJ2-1	CASSEFKQFF	TGTGCCAGCAGTGAATTCAAGCAGTTCTTC
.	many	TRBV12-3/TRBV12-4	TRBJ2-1	CASSSAPGQPYFNEQFF	TGTGCCAGCAGTTCAGCTCCTGGACAGCCTTATTTTAATGAGCAGTTCTTC
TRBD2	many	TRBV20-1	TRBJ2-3	CSAGSGRAVDTQYF	TGCAGTGCTGGGAGCGGGAGGGCCGTAGATACGCAGTATTTT
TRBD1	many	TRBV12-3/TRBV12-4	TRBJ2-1	CASRRQGGNEQFF	TGTGCCAGCAGGCGACAGGGGGGCAATGAGCAGTTCTTC
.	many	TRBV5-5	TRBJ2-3	CASSSGRSTDTQYF	TGTGCCAGCAGCTCAGGACGAAGCACAGATACGCAGTATTTT
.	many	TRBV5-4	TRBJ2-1	CASSTELGPGSNEQFF	TGTGCCAGCAGCACGGAGCTAGGGCCCGGATCGAATGAGCAGTTCTTC
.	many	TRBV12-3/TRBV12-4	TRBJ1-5	CASSLATRDQPQHF	TGTGCCAGCAGTTTAGCGACCAGGGATCAGCCCCAGCATTTT
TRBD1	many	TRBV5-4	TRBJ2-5	CASSRRQGQETQYF	TGTGCCAGCAGCAGAAGACAGGGACAAGAGACCCAGTACTTC
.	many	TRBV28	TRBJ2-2	CASSFETGELFF	TGTGCCAGCAGTTTTGAGACCGGGGAGCTGTTTTTT
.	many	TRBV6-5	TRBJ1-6	CASSHPLEGNNSPLHF	TGTGCCAGCAGTCACCCTTTGGAAGGGAATAATTCACCCCTCCACTTT
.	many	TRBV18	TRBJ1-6	CASSQGDPAANSPLHF	TGTGCCAGCTCACAGGGGGACCCGGCGGCTAATTCACCCCTCCACTTT
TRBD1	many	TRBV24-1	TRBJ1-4	CATSDSGTGHEKLFF	TGTGCCACCAGTGATTCCGGGACAGGGCATGAAAAACTGTTTTTT
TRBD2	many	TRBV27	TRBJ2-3	CARDSGGWADTQYF	TGTGCCAGGGATAGCGGGGGGTGGGCAGATACGCAGTATTTT
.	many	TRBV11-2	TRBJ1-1	CASRSSRDITPMNTEAFF	TGTGCCAGCAGATCGTCCCGGGACATCACCCCCATGAACACTGAAGCTTTCTTT
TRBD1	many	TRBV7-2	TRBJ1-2	CASSLQGQTYGYTF	TGTGCCAGCAGCTTACAGGGACAGACCTATGGCTACACCTTC